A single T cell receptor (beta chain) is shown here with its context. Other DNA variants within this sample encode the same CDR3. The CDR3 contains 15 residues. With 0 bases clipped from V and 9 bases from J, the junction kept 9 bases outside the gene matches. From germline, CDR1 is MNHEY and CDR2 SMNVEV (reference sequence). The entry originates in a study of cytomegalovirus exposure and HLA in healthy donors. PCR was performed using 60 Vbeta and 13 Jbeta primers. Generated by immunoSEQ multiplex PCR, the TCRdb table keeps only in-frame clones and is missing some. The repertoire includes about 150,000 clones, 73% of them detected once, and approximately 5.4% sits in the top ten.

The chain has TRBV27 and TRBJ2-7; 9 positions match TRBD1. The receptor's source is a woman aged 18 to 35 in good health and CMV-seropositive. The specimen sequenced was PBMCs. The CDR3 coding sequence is TGTGCCAGCAGTTTATCGTTTAGGACAGGGGAAGCGCAGTACTTC. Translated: CASSLSFRTGEAQYF.